The 10 T cell receptor beta chains listed next were all sequenced from one sample in a study of OX40 agonist ivuxolimab in advanced cancers. Generated by immunoSEQ multiplex PCR, the TCRdb table keeps only in-frame clones and is missing some. The table includes around 70,000 clones, about 84% detected once. The sequencing used CD4+ or CD8+ T cells sorted from blood, collected in a trial of the OX40 agonist ivuxolimab. These receptors were collected from an adult with an advanced solid tumor such as melanoma, head and neck, liver or kidney cancer.

The V call is TRBV7-7, the J call TRBJ2-1; the match to TRBD2 covers 13 bases. CDR1 is SSHAT and CDR2 is FNYEAQ in the germline V gene (reference sequence). V shed 5 bases, J shed 7 bases, and the junction held 5 bases outside the gene matches. The length of the CDR3 is 15 residues. The CDR3 loop reads CASSTGTSGVNEQFF. The DNA for the CDR3 is TGTGCCAGCAGCACCGGGACTAGCGGGGTGAATGAGCAGTTCTTC.

This clone was counted once. The chain employs TRBV11-2 and TRBJ2-3; 8 bases fit TRBD1. J gave up 6 bases and V 5 bases, and 13 bases lay outside the gene matches. The CDR3 totals 16 residues. Germline V CDR1 and CDR2: SGHAT, FQNNGV. CDR3 sequence reads: CASSLDAQGALDTQYF. CDR3 bases: TGTGCCAGCAGCCTTGATGCGCAGGGGGCGTTGGATACGCAGTATTTT.

The chain recombines TRBV7-2 with TRBJ1-4; no reliable D call. V was cut by 6 bases and J by 0 bases, with 8 bases left in between. The CDR3 runs 14 residues. Germline loops: CDR1 SGHTA, CDR2 FQGNSA. The CDR3, as DNA: TGTGCCAGCAGACGGACGACAACTAATGAAAAACTGTTTTTT. Protein: CASRRTTTNEKLFF.

This chain joins TRBV25-1 and TRBJ2-2; 11 nucleotides align to TRBD2. V shed 1 base and J 1 base; nucleotides not matched to a gene: 2. The germline V gene encodes CDR1 MGHDK and CDR2 SYGVNS. The CDR3 is made up of 17 amino acids. The CDR3 DNA is TGTGCCAGCAGTGAATCCGGGACTAGCGGGAACACCGGGGAGCTGTTTTTT. Translated: CASSESGTSGNTGELFF.

The V gene is TRBV13, the J gene TRBJ1-5; 7 bases are shared with TRBD1. After removal of 5 bases from V and 2 bases from J, the junction contained 6 bases not matched to a gene. There are 15 residues in the CDR3. CDR1 PRHDT and CDR2 FYEKMQ come from the germline V gene (reference sequence). CDR3 nucleotide sequence: TGTGCCAGCAGCCTGAACAGGGGCCGCAATCAGCCCCAGCATTTT. It is translated as CASSLNRGRNQPQHF.

The V call is TRBV19, the J call TRBJ1-1; 9 bases are shared with TRBD1. The CDR3 covers 15 residues. Per the germline V gene, CDR1 is LNHDA and CDR2 is SQIVND (reference sequence). Trimming took 5 bases from V and 2 from J; bases not matched to a gene: 6. The CDR3 region is CASSYRQGVNTEAFF. The CDR3 coding sequence is TGTGCCAGTAGTTACAGACAGGGGGTTAACACTGAAGCTTTCTTT.

The chain joins TRBV18 to TRBJ1-2, with TRBD1 matching 7 bases. V was pared by 1 base and J by 6 bases, with 5 bases of the junction left unmatched. The CDR3 loop spans 14 amino acids. Germline V gene data show CDR1 as KGHSH and CDR2 as LQKENI. The CDR3 DNA reads as TGTGCCAGCTCACCACGGGGAGGGGGCGATGGCTACACCTTC. Amino acid sequence: CASSPRGGGDGYTF.

The chain combines TRBV30 with TRBJ1-5, with TRBD1 as a possible D gene (6 bases). The CDR3 contains 12 residues. V was clipped by 4 bases and J by 6 bases, with 10 bases between them. Germline assignment: CDR1 GTSNPN and CDR2 SVGIG (reference sequence). The CDR3 loop is CAWNSGAQPQHF. The DNA for the CDR3 is TGTGCCTGGAACTCGGGGGCTCAGCCCCAGCATTTT. Supplemented by reference TRBV30 and TRBJ1-5, the full variable domain reads SQTIHQWPATLVQPVGSPLSLECTVEGTSNPNLYWYRQAAGRGLQLLFYSVGIGQISSEVPQNLSASRPQDRQFILSSKKLLLSDSGFYLCAWNSGAQPQHFGDGTRLSIL.

The chain has TRBV9 and TRBJ2-7, with D unclear. The CDR3 has 16 amino acids. Germline CDR1 reads SGDLS; CDR2 reads YYNGEE. The V gene lost 4 bases and the J gene lost 5 bases, with 22 bases spanning the gap. The CDR3 coding sequence is TGTGCCAGCAGCCAAGAAGACGGGTGGGCTAGGAACGAGCAGTACTTC. This codes for CASSQEDGWARNEQYF.

This chain connects TRBV9 to TRBJ1-2; 9 nucleotides line up with TRBD1. The CDR3 totals 17 residues. The V and J ends lost 4 bases and 6 bases, in that order; junction bases with no gene match: 16. The V gene's germline CDR1 is SGDLS and CDR2 YYNGEE. The CDR3 DNA sequence: TGTGCCAGCAGCCTCAACCCGGGACAGGGAAATGGCGATGGCTACACCTTC. Its translation is CASSLNPGQGNGDGYTF.